The 20 T cell receptor beta chains reported below all come from one sample, sequenced in a study of blood T cell repertoires in COVID-19. The table came from immunoSEQ multiplex PCR; TCRdb's copy has only in-frame clones and leaves some out. The sample has approximately 120,000 clones; approximately 85% are singletons. The sample comprised peripheral blood. The receptors derive from a woman aged 80 or over with COVID-19, enrolled during active disease.

The genes are TRBV19 and TRBJ1-5; 9 bases agree with TRBD1. J gave up 5 bases and V 2 bases, and 7 bases lay outside the gene matches. CDR1 and CDR2 (germline): LNHDA, SQIVND (reference sequence). The CDR3 totals 16 residues. CDR3 region: CASSIQQGAPYQPQHF. Written as DNA, the CDR3 is TGTGCCAGTAGTATACAACAGGGGGCCCCCTATCAGCCCCAGCATTTT. The whole variable domain, filled in from reference TRBV19 and TRBJ1-5, reads DGGITQSPKYLFRKEGQNVTLSCEQNLNHDAMYWYRQDPGQGLRLIYYSQIVNDFQKGDIAEGYSVSREKKESFPLTVTSAQKNPTAFYLCASSIQQGAPYQPQHFGDGTRLSIL.

CDR3 loop: CASRDTGREVVEQYF. The CDR3 DNA reads as TGTGCCAGCAGGGACACGGGGAGGGAAGTTGTTGAGCAGTACTTC. The chain employs TRBV2 and TRBJ2-7; 7 positions agree with TRBD2. The CDR3 is made up of 15 amino acids. V shed 6 bases and J 7 bases; nucleotides not matched to a gene: 15. Germline assignment: CDR1 SNHLY and CDR2 FYNNEI.

The V call is TRBV19, the J call TRBJ2-2, with D perhaps TRBD2 (5 bases). The V end was cut by 8 bases, the J end by 1 base, with 8 bases between. Germline assignment: CDR1 LNHDA and CDR2 SQIVND (reference sequence). The CDR3 runs 13 residues. The CDR3 coding sequence is TGTGCCAGTCGGGATAAGAACACCGGGGAGCTGTTTTTT. As protein: CASRDKNTGELFF.

J is TRBJ2-2 and V is TRBV4-3; TRBD1 might be the D (6 bases). Germline V CDR1 and CDR2: LGHNA, YSLEER. V dropped 4 bases and J dropped 7 bases, with 10 bases sitting between them. The CDR3 length is 13 residues. The CDR3 bases are TGCGCCAGCAGCCCGAACAGGGACGGGGAGCTGTTTTTT. Translating gives CASSPNRDGELFF.

A single count supports this clone. The chain has TRBV29-1 and TRBJ2-1; 8 bases are shared with TRBD1. Germline-derived CDR1 and CDR2 are SQVTM and ANQGSEA. Trimming cost V 6 bases and J 9 bases; bases outside gene matches: 7. This CDR3 is 12 amino acids long. CDR3 bases: TGCAGCGTAATACCGGGACAGGTTGAGCAGTTCTTC. It yields the protein CSVIPGQVEQFF.

V is TRBV6-2 or TRBV6-3 and J is TRBJ2-7, with 10 positions matching TRBD2. This CDR3 is built from 17 residues. V dropped 2 bases and J dropped 7; count of bases not matched to a gene: 14. CDR1 is MNHEY and CDR2 is SVGEGT in the germline V gene. The CDR3, as DNA: TGTGCCAGCAGTTACCTTCCCGGACTAGCGGCTAGTCAGGAGCAGTACTTC. This translates into CASSYLPGLAASQEQYF.

The chain combines TRBV5-6 with TRBJ2-3; D remains unclear. The CDR3 length is 12 residues. Germline V gene data show CDR1 as SGHDT and CDR2 as YYEEEE. The ends were cut back, 4 bases at V and 4 bases at J, with 7 bases in the middle. The CDR3 loop is CASSTIPDTQYF. The DNA for the CDR3 is TGTGCCAGCAGCACAATTCCAGATACGCAGTATTTT.

V is TRBV9 and J is TRBJ1-6, with 7 bases identical to TRBD1. The CDR3 covers 15 residues. The V gene's germline CDR1 is SGDLS and CDR2 YYNGEE. Germline trimming cut 0 bases from V and 12 bases from J; bases unmatched to any gene: 9. The CDR3 DNA sequence: TGTGCCAGCAGCGTAGTCCGGGACAGCCGAGGACCCCTCCACTTT. Amino acids: CASSVVRDSRGPLHF.

The rearrangement joins TRBV3-1 (or the pseudogene TRBV3-2) to TRBJ2-5; D gene uncertain. This CDR3 has 11 residues. V lost 4 bases and J lost 4, with 4 bases in between. CDR1 and CDR2 (germline): LGHDT, YNNKEL (reference sequence). The CDR3 DNA follows: TGTGCCAGCAGCCGAGTAGAGACCCAGTACTTC. Translating gives CASSRVETQYF.

J is TRBJ2-2 and V is TRBV3-1 (or the pseudogene TRBV3-2); TRBD1 aligns across 9 bases. Germline V gene lookup returns CDR1 LGHDT and CDR2 YNNKEL (reference sequence). J gave up 4 bases and V 3 bases, and 6 bases lay outside the gene matches. The CDR3 loop spans 16 amino acids. DNA of the CDR3: TGTGCCAGCAGCCATCGACAGGGGGTGCTCACCGGGGAGCTGTTTTTT. Translation gives CASSHRQGVLTGELFF.

This chain links TRBV5-1 with TRBJ1-2, with a tentative D call TRBD1 (6 bases). This CDR3 is 13 amino acids long. Trimming stripped 3 bases from V and 7 bases from J, with 13 bases between. Germline-derived CDR1 and CDR2 are SGHRS and YFSETQ. In nucleotides, the CDR3 is TGCGCCAGCAGCTGGGACACCTTTGGTGGCTACACCTTC. It encodes CASSWDTFGGYTF.

The chain employs TRBV19 and TRBJ1-1; D remains unclear. In germline, CDR1 is LNHDA, CDR2 SQIVND (reference sequence). The CDR3 extends over 14 amino acids. V lost 6 bases to trimming and J lost 1 base, with 12 bases between them. CDR3 in DNA: TGTGCCAGTAGGTTTGGCGGGAAGAACACTGAAGCTTTCTTT. Amino acid sequence: CASRFGGKNTEAFF.

The gene calls are TRBV6-5 and TRBJ2-7, with 10 bases lining up with TRBD1. Germline-derived CDR1 and CDR2 are MNHEY and SVGAGI. V shed 6 bases and J 5 bases; nucleotides not matched to a gene: 1. This CDR3 has 12 amino acids. In nucleotides, the CDR3 is TGTGCCAGCAGAGGGACAGGGGACGAGCAGTACTTC. Protein sequence: CASRGTGDEQYF.

The chain has TRBV2 and TRBJ2-3; 7 positions agree with TRBD2. The germline gives CDR1 SNHLY, CDR2 FYNNEI. This CDR3 has 13 amino acids. V lost 4 bases and J lost 8; bases outside the gene matches: 6. The CDR3 spells CASSGRAGATQYF. The DNA of the CDR3 is TGTGCCAGCAGTGGACGGGCGGGAGCTACGCAGTATTTT.

This chain connects TRBV7-2 to TRBJ2-3; maybe TRBD2 (6 bases). This CDR3 region has 15 residues. Trimming took 0 bases from V and 2 from J, leaving 9 bases between them. Germline loops: CDR1 SGHTA, CDR2 FQGNSA. The CDR3 reads CASSLAWTNTDTQYF. The DNA for the CDR3 is TGTGCCAGCAGCTTAGCTTGGACTAACACAGATACGCAGTATTTT.

This clone was seen just once. The chain is built from TRBV2 and TRBJ2-1, with TRBD2 identical over 16 bases. V shed 11 bases and J 9 bases; nucleotides not matched to a gene: 7. Germline CDR1 SNHLY, CDR2 FYNNEI. This CDR3 has 14 amino acids. The CDR3 sequence is CAWRGLAGGAEQFF. For the CDR3, the DNA is TGTGCCTGGAGGGGACTAGCGGGAGGGGCTGAGCAGTTCTTC.

The chain combines TRBV2 with TRBJ2-4; 11 nucleotides line up with TRBD1. V shed 7 bases, J shed 8 bases, and the junction held 10 bases outside the gene matches. Germline CDR1 and CDR2: SNHLY and FYNNEI. The CDR3 contains 15 residues. CDR3 nucleotides: TGTGCCAGCACCGCGGGACAGGGGGGAGGGGACATTCAGTACTTC. It translates to CASTAGQGGGDIQYF.

This rearrangement joins TRBV19 to TRBJ2-5; D is possibly TRBD2 (6 bases). This CDR3 is 11 amino acids long. Trimming removed 5 bases from V and 9 bases from J, with 10 bases in between. Germline values: CDR1 LNHDA, CDR2 SQIVND (reference sequence). The CDR3 loop reads CASSSGLAQYF. The CDR3 DNA is TGTGCCAGTAGTTCGGGACTGGCCCAGTACTTC.

V gene TRBV9 combines with J gene TRBJ2-7; 13 nucleotides align to TRBD2. V lost 0 bases to trimming and J lost 5 bases; unmatched junction nucleotides: 2. Per the germline V gene, CDR1 is SGDLS and CDR2 is YYNGEE. This CDR3 is 15 amino acids long. Written as DNA, the CDR3 is TGTGCCAGCAGCGTAGGACTAGCGGGAGGCAACGAGCAGTACTTC. This translates into CASSVGLAGGNEQYF.

V and J are TRBV28 and TRBJ1-2, with 8 bases matching TRBD1. V was pared by 5 bases and J by 0 bases, with 14 bases of the junction left unmatched. The CDR3 is 18 residues long. The germline CDR1 and CDR2 sequences are MDHEN and SYDVKM. CDR3 sequence reads: CASSPHAPTGAANYGYTF. As DNA, the CDR3 is TGTGCCAGCAGTCCACATGCCCCGACAGGGGCAGCTAACTATGGCTACACCTTC.